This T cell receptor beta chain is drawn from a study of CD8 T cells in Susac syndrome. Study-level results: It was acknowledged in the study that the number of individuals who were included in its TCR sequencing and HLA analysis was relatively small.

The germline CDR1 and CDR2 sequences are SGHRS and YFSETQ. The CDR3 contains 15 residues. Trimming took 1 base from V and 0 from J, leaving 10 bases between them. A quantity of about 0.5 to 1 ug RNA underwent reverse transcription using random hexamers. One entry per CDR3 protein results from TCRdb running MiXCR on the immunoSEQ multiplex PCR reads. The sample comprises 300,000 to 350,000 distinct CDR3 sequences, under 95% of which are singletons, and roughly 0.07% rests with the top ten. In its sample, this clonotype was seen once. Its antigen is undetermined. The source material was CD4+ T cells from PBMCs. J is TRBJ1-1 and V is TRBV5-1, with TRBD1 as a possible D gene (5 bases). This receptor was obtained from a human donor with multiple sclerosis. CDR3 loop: CASSLMSGMNTEAFF. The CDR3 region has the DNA TGCGCCAGCAGCTTGATGTCAGGGATGAACACTGAAGCTTTCTTT.